This TCR beta chain was profiled in a study of T cell responses to AZD1222 COVID-19 vaccine. The V gene lost 7 bases and the J gene lost 4 bases, with 11 bases spanning the gap. CDR1 and CDR2 from the germline V gene are MNHNY and SVGAGI (reference sequence). The CDR3 contains 13 residues. Data came from immunoSEQ multiplex PCR; TCRdb stores just in-frame clones and leaves some out. The table lists 180,000 or so clones, just under 95% of them singletons. Overall study results and limits: After the peak T cell response, and only then, were repertoires sampled.

Points on this clone: Its specificity is not known.

The receptor comes from an adult who received the MenACWY meningococcal vaccine as a control. This chain connects TRBV6-6 to TRBJ2-1; tentatively, D is TRBD2 (6 bases). Specimen: peripheral blood, collected 28 days after the second dose of the MenACWY control vaccine. CDR3 in DNA: TGTGCCAGCACCGGGGGACGGTACAATGAGCAGTTCTTC. Translation gives CASTGGRYNEQFF.